These T cell receptor beta chains were read from a single sample in a study of Ad26.COV2.S vaccination and SARS-CoV-2 variants. Clones were read by immunoSEQ multiplex PCR, and TCRdb kept only the in-frame ones, dropping some. Of 500,000 or so clones in the sample, approximately 90% are singletons; the top ten hold roughly 13%. Specimen: peripheral blood, collected in a trial of Ad26.COV2.S vaccine versus placebo. These receptors were obtained from a person aged 18-65 years who received the Ad26.COV2.S COVID-19 vaccine or a placebo. Both conserved end residues are part of each CDR3. D genes are given only for firm matches. Size tells how often a clone was seen (once, few, many) or the class of an expanded clone, and some rows leave it out.

D gene,V gene,CDR3 length,clone size,J gene,CDR3 protein,CDR3 DNA
-,TRBV3-1/TRBV3-2,17,-,TRBJ1-3,CASSPPYRDTRGNTIYF,TGTGCCAGCAGCCCGCCCTACAGGGACACAAGGGGAAACACCATATATTTT
TRBD1,TRBV5-6,16,-,TRBJ2-5,CASSLLGTGAQETQYF,TGTGCCAGCAGCTTGCTGGGGACAGGGGCACAAGAGACCCAGTACTTC
TRBD2,TRBV11-2,15,-,TRBJ2-1,CASSLGVIGRAERFF,TGTGCCAGCAGCTTAGGAGTGATCGGGAGGGCCGAACGGTTCTTC
-,TRBV28,12,few,TRBJ1-1,CASKLANTEAFF,TGTGCCAGCAAACTGGCCAACACTGAAGCTTTCTTT
-,TRBV30,14,-,TRBJ2-4,CAWGGWSAKNIQYF,TGTGCCTGGGGGGGGTGGTCGGCCAAAAACATTCAGTACTTC
-,TRBV12-5,18,-,TRBJ2-1,CASGLVLGTRPLDNEQFF,TGTGCTAGTGGTTTGGTCCTAGGGACTCGCCCACTCGACAATGAGCAGTTCTTC
-,TRBV25-1,14,-,TRBJ2-3,CASSPPHGTDTQYF,TGTGCCAGCAGTCCCCCGCATGGCACAGATACGCAGTATTTT
-,TRBV5-4,14,-,TRBJ1-5,CASSLDGFNQPQHF,TGTGCCAGCAGCCTCGACGGATTCAATCAGCCCCAGCATTTT
-,TRBV28,13,-,TRBJ1-3,CASSPYSGNTIYF,TGTGCCAGCAGTCCTTACTCTGGAAACACCATATATTTT
TRBD1,TRBV30,15,-,TRBJ1-5,CAWSRGDRGDQPQHF,TGTGCCTGGAGCCGAGGGGACAGGGGGGATCAGCCCCAGCATTTT
-,TRBV28,12,-,TRBJ2-7,CASSPTGRGGYF,TGTGCCAGCAGTCCAACAGGGAGGGGGGGGTACTTC
-,TRBV11-2,13,-,TRBJ1-2,CASSLGQPYGYTF,TGTGCCAGCAGCTTAGGACAGCCCTATGGCTACACCTTC
-,TRBV5-6,15,-,TRBJ2-1,CASSLEASRRNEQFF,TGTGCCAGCAGCTTGGAGGCGTCTAGGAGGAATGAGCAGTTCTTC
-,TRBV7-9,14,-,TRBJ1-1,CASSLAQVGTEAFF,TGTGCCAGCAGCTTAGCGCAGGTGGGGACTGAAGCTTTCTTT
-,TRBV7-8,14,-,TRBJ2-7,CASSFYQSSYEQYF,TGTGCCAGCAGCTTTTACCAGAGCTCCTACGAGCAGTACTTC
-,TRBV30,14,-,TRBJ1-2,CAWRAGWANYGYTF,TGTGCCTGGAGGGCAGGGTGGGCTAACTATGGCTACACCTTC
-,TRBV28,14,-,TRBJ1-3,CASRKQGSGNTIYF,TGTGCCAGCAGGAAACAGGGTTCTGGAAACACCATATATTTT
TRBD1,TRBV19,15,-,TRBJ2-7,CASSMGTGGADEQYF,TGTGCCAGTAGTATGGGGACAGGGGGCGCGGACGAGCAGTACTTC
-,TRBV12-5,12,-,TRBJ2-2,CASGSNTGELFF,TGTGCTAGTGGATCAAACACCGGGGAGCTGTTTTTT
TRBD2,TRBV19,14,once,TRBJ2-7,CASKTSGNSYEQYF,TGTGCCAGTAAGACTAGCGGGAATTCTTACGAGCAGTACTTC
-,TRBV28,12,-,TRBJ1-2,CASSLGEGGYTF,TGTGCCAGCAGTTTAGGGGAAGGTGGCTACACCTTC
-,TRBV5-8,18,-,TRBJ2-6,CASSLGGWGNSGANVLTF,TGTGCCAGCAGCTTAGGTGGCTGGGGAAACTCCGGGGCCAACGTCCTGACTTTC
TRBD1,TRBV11-3,13,-,TRBJ1-4,CASSLGTGTELFF,TGTGCCAGCAGCTTAGGGACAGGGACGGAACTGTTTTTT
-,TRBV6-5,13,once,TRBJ2-3,CASTAGLTDTQYF,TGTGCCAGCACGGCGGGACTCACAGATACGCAGTATTTT
-,TRBV4-2,16,few,TRBJ1-1,CASSQGGAGLNTEAFF,TGTGCCAGCAGCCAAGGGGGCGCGGGCCTCAACACTGAAGCTTTCTTT
-,TRBV29-1,14,-,TRBJ2-3,CSVGPQGLADTQYF,TGCAGCGTTGGGCCGCAGGGCCTGGCAGATACGCAGTATTTT
-,TRBV25-1,13,once,TRBJ1-2,CASSRVDVYGYTF,TGTGCCAGCAGCAGGGTGGATGTCTATGGCTACACCTTC
TRBD1,TRBV19,13,-,TRBJ1-2,CASSIQTGDGYTF,TGTGCCAGTAGTATACAAACAGGGGATGGCTACACCTTC
-,TRBV10-3,16,many,TRBJ1-1,CAISDTSRRVGTEAFF,TGTGCCATCAGTGACACCTCGAGGAGGGTGGGTACTGAAGCTTTCTTT
-,TRBV2,15,-,TRBJ2-7,CASSDLSGLAYEQYF,TGTGCCAGCAGTGATTTAAGCGGGCTCGCCTACGAGCAGTACTTC
-,TRBV19,14,-,TRBJ2-3,CASSILVYTDTQYF,TGTGCCAGTAGTATTCTGGTTTACACAGATACGCAGTATTTT
-,TRBV7-2,14,many,TRBJ2-7,CASSSAGTPEKQYF,TGTGCCAGCAGCTCCGCCGGGACCCCAGAAAAGCAGTACTTC
-,TRBV7-3,14,-,TRBJ1-1,CASSPRRGMAEAFF,TGTGCCAGCAGCCCCCGACGCGGGATGGCTGAAGCTTTCTTT
TRBD2,TRBV27,17,-,TRBJ2-3,CASRIKQGGRSTDTQYF,TGTGCCAGCAGGATAAAGCAGGGCGGGAGAAGCACAGATACGCAGTATTTT
-,TRBV30,14,-,TRBJ2-7,CASHRGVNAYEQYF,TGTGCCTCACACCGCGGGGTCAACGCCTACGAGCAGTACTTC
-,TRBV19,12,-,TRBJ1-4,CASSLGREKLFF,TGTGCCAGTAGTCTTGGACGTGAAAAACTGTTTTTT
-,TRBV5-1,16,-,TRBJ2-3,CASSSLRESSTDTQYF,TGCGCCAGCAGCTCCCTCAGGGAGAGTAGCACAGATACGCAGTATTTT
-,TRBV21-1,16,-,TRBJ2-7,CASSTPDRGIPYEQYF,TGTGCCAGCAGCACTCCGGACAGGGGGATCCCCTACGAGCAGTACTTC
TRBD1,TRBV7-2,19,-,TRBJ1-6,CASSLSPGQGSGWGSPLHF,TGTGCCAGCAGCTTGTCCCCGGGACAGGGGTCAGGTTGGGGTTCACCCCTCCACTTT
-,TRBV6-5,11,-,TRBJ1-1,CASRQGTEAFF,TGTGCCAGCAGGCAGGGCACTGAAGCTTTCTTT
-,TRBV3-1/TRBV3-2,13,-,TRBJ1-5,CASSQGGIQPQHF,TGTGCCAGCAGCCAAGGCGGGATTCAGCCCCAGCATTTT
-,TRBV6-6,15,few,TRBJ1-5,CASRVDSSRNQPQHF,TGTGCCAGCAGAGTGGACAGTTCACGGAATCAGCCCCAGCATTTT
-,TRBV27,14,-,TRBJ2-7,CASSPRLPIHEQYF,TGTGCCAGCAGTCCACGACTGCCCATACACGAGCAGTACTTC
-,TRBV7-2,16,-,TRBJ2-7,CASSLGNGYNNYEQYF,TGTGCCAGCAGCTTAGGGAATGGGTATAACAACTACGAGCAGTACTTC
-,TRBV6-2/TRBV6-3,16,-,TRBJ1-3,CASSWSGAGSGNTIYF,TGTGCCAGCAGTTGGTCCGGGGCCGGGAGTGGAAACACCATATATTTT
TRBD1,TRBV5-1,17,-,TRBJ1-2,CASSLRNTPGQTYGYTF,TGCGCCAGCAGCTTGAGAAATACTCCGGGACAGACTTATGGCTACACCTTC
-,TRBV5-4,13,-,TRBJ2-7,CASSPSAGYEQYF,TGTGCCAGCAGCCCCTCGGCCGGCTACGAGCAGTACTTC
-,TRBV24-1,16,-,TRBJ2-2,CATAPRGLASAGELFF,TGTGCCACCGCCCCCCGTGGGCTAGCCTCCGCCGGGGAGCTGTTTTTT
-,TRBV19,12,-,TRBJ1-2,CAIEDRTYGYTF,TGTGCCATCGAGGACAGAACCTATGGCTACACCTTC
TRBD2,TRBV27,19,-,TRBJ2-3,CASSSPRAGGVLGTDTQYF,TGTGCCAGCAGTTCCCCAAGAGCGGGAGGCGTCTTAGGGACAGATACGCAGTATTTT